This passage covers 25 T cell receptor beta chains from one sample sequenced in a study of neurological immune-mediated disorders. TCRdb used MiXCR to reprocess the 5' RACE reads, holding one entry per CDR3 protein. The table shows approximately 41,000 distinct CDR3 sequences, with around 15% occurring only once. Input material: CD4+ T cells from blood. The receptors here all came from a woman aged 55-70 years with HTLV-1-associated myelopathy (HAM/TSP).

This clonotype was seen ten or more times. The chain recombines TRBV18 with TRBJ2-3; 11 bases match TRBD2. Germline loops: CDR1 KGHSH, CDR2 LQKENI. This CDR3 spans 16 amino acids. Unmatched junction bases numbered 6, after V lost 5 bases and J lost 2 bases. The CDR3 region is CASSNQLAGATDTQYF. CDR3 DNA: TGTGCCAGCTCAAATCAACTAGCGGGGGCCACAGATACGCAGTATTTT.

At least ten counts were recorded for this clonotype. The chain couples TRBV12-3 or TRBV12-4 to TRBJ2-1; no firm D call. The V and J ends lost 1 base and 10 bases respectively, with 11 bases between them. This CDR3 has 13 amino acids. The CDR3 region is CASSLGTAKEQFF. In DNA, the CDR3 is TGTGCCAGCAGTTTAGGTACTGCGAAAGAGCAGTTCTTC.

This clonotype was counted at least ten times. The chain has TRBV5-1 and TRBJ2-1, with D possibly matching TRBD1 (6 bases). The germline V gene encodes CDR1 SGHRS and CDR2 YFSETQ. The CDR3 consists of 17 residues. V was cut by 3 bases and J by 1 base, with 17 bases left in between. CDR3 residues: CASSSPNRVSSYNEQFF. DNA of the CDR3: TGCGCCAGCAGCTCTCCAAACAGGGTCAGTTCCTACAATGAGCAGTTCTTC.

This clonotype was counted many times. The rearrangement joins TRBV3-1 to TRBJ2-1; 8 bases align to TRBD2. The CDR3 length is 14 residues. CDR1 is LGHDT, CDR2 YNNKEL, per germline (reference sequence). The ends lost 3 bases at V and 7 bases at J; junction bases unmatched: 5. Here the CDR3 DNA reads TGTGCCAGCAGCCAGGGTAGCGGGGTGAATGAGCAGTTCTTC. Translation: CASSQGSGVNEQFF.

The table lists this clonotype with many counts. The chain carries TRBV5-1 and TRBJ1-6, with 9 bases fitting TRBD1. The CDR3 loop spans 15 amino acids. Per the germline V gene, CDR1 is SGHRS and CDR2 is YFSETQ. Trimming removed 4 bases from V and 9 bases from J; junction bases left unmatched: 8. In DNA form, the CDR3 reads TGCGCCAGCAGCCCCGGGACAGGGTCGGGTTCACCCCTCCACTTT. It specifies CASSPGTGSGSPLHF.

At least ten counts were recorded for this clonotype. This chain joins TRBV9 and TRBJ1-2; 7 positions agree with TRBD1. CDR1 is SGDLS, CDR2 YYNGEE, per germline. This CDR3 is built from 13 residues. V was clipped by 0 bases and J by 8 bases; unmatched bases: 4. CDR3 in DNA: TGTGCCAGCAGCGTAGACCAGGGGGGCGGCTACACCTTC. Amino acid sequence: CASSVDQGGGYTF.

Remarks on this clonotype: The DNA is left out, because the CDR3 cannot be placed on it with certainty; the CDR3 is given as TCRdb lists it. The chain carries TRBV5-1 and TRBJ1-4. The CDR3 comprises 20 residues, both ends counted. The germline V gene encodes CDR1 SGHRS and CDR2 YFSETQ. The CDR3 loop is CASSFYICSAREPIREKLFF.

The chain couples TRBV4-2 to TRBJ2-5; 11 bases match TRBD2. This CDR3 contains 14 residues. Per the germline V gene, CDR1 is LGHNA and CDR2 is YNFKEQ. V dropped 1 base and J dropped 9; count of bases not matched to a gene: 4. This CDR3 reads CASSQVDSGRAQYF. Here the CDR3 DNA reads TGTGCCAGCAGCCAAGTCGATAGCGGGAGGGCCCAGTACTTC.

This clonotype has at least ten counts. This chain joins TRBV20-1 and TRBJ2-3, with a weak D call TRBD2 (6 bases). Per germline, CDR1 DFQATT and CDR2 SNEGSKA (reference sequence). The CDR3 is 12 amino acids. The V end was cut by 4 bases, the J end by 5 bases, with 10 bases between. This chain's CDR3 is CSAKHGGDTQYF. CDR3 in DNA: TGCAGTGCTAAGCACGGGGGAGATACGCAGTATTTT.

V usage is TRBV19 and J usage is TRBJ1-1, with TRBD1 identical over 9 bases. J was trimmed by 6 bases and V by 3 bases; bases with no gene match: 2. CDR3 length: 13 amino acids. Germline V lookup: CDR1 LNHDA, CDR2 SQIVND (reference sequence). The CDR3 loop reads CASSIGQGSEAFF. CDR3 nucleotide sequence: TGTGCCAGTAGTATTGGACAGGGGTCTGAAGCTTTCTTT.

This clonotype was detected ten times or more. The rearrangement links TRBV20-1 to TRBJ1-3, with D uncertain. Germline CDR1 and CDR2: DFQATT and SNEGSKA (reference sequence). There are 13 residues in the CDR3. Trimming shortened V by 3 bases and J by 2 bases, and 8 bases separated the two germline ends. CDR3 sequence reads: CSASLAAGNTIYF. The DNA for the CDR3 is TGCAGTGCTAGTTTAGCTGCTGGAAACACCATATATTTT.

This clonotype came up many times. The chain is built from TRBV12-3 or TRBV12-4 and TRBJ1-1; tentative D call: TRBD1 (5 bases). This CDR3 region has 12 residues. The V gene lost 5 bases and the J gene lost 7 bases, with 11 bases spanning the gap. Here the CDR3 DNA reads TGTGCCAGCAGTCGCTCAGGGTTTGAAGCTTTCTTT. Its protein is CASSRSGFEAFF.

CDR3 loop: CSAPRGNTEAFF. In nucleotides, the CDR3 is TGCAGTGCCCCCAGGGGGAACACTGAAGCTTTCTTT. V and J are TRBV20-1 and TRBJ1-1, with D perhaps matching TRBD1 (6 bases). V lost 6 bases and J lost 1, with 9 bases in between. The CDR3 has 12 amino acids. Germline values: CDR1 DFQATT, CDR2 SNEGSKA (reference sequence).

This clonotype was seen at least ten times. This sequence joins TRBV20-1 and TRBJ2-3, with D unclear. Trimming stripped 3 bases from V and 4 bases from J, with 8 bases between. CDR3 size: 12 residues. The germline V gene encodes CDR1 DFQATT and CDR2 SNEGSKA (reference sequence). Here the CDR3 DNA reads TGCAGTGCTAGTCATCGCGCAGATACGCAGTATTTT. This sequence encodes CSASHRADTQYF.

This clonotype was seen at least ten times. The chain uses TRBV10-3 and TRBJ2-1; 9 bases line up with TRBD2. V lost 7 bases, J lost 6 bases, and 7 bases stayed unmatched. This CDR3 region has 14 residues. In germline, CDR1 is ENHRY, CDR2 SYGVKD. The CDR3 nucleotides are TGTGCCATCAATGGCGGGGGGGCTGTCAATGAGCAGTTCTTC. This gives the protein CAINGGGAVNEQFF.

This clonotype was found many times. This rearrangement joins TRBV7-2 to TRBJ1-4, with D maybe TRBD1 (6 bases). V lost 3 bases and J 8 bases, leaving 16 bases between the germline ends. Germline lookup yields CDR1 SGHTA and CDR2 FQGNSA. This CDR3 comprises 15 residues. The CDR3 DNA follows: TGTGCCAGCAGCTTTGGCCAGGGGATCGAGGAAAAACTGTTTTTT. This codes for CASSFGQGIEEKLFF.

This clonotype showed up many times. J is TRBJ2-2 and V is TRBV25-1, with D possibly matching TRBD1 (5 bases). V was pared by 2 bases and J by 6 bases, with 10 bases between. The CDR3 contains 14 residues. CDR1 is MGHDK, CDR2 SYGVNS, per germline. CDR3 nucleotides: TGTGCCAGCAGTGAAAGCAGGGAACCCGGGGAGCTGTTTTTT. Translating gives CASSESREPGELFF.

In this sample, this clonotype turned up many times. This chain connects TRBV20-1 to TRBJ2-7, with a tentative D call TRBD2 (5 bases). The germline V gene has CDR1 DFQATT and CDR2 SNEGSKA (reference sequence). CDR3 length equals 14 residues. V lost 1 base and J lost 9, with 19 bases in between. The CDR3 coding sequence is TGCAGTGCTAGAGTTACGGGCTCCTTGGGAGTGCAGTACTTC. The encoded protein is CSARVTGSLGVQYF.

This clonotype was seen repeatedly, ten times or more. The rearrangement links TRBV12-3 or TRBV12-4 to TRBJ2-7; TRBD1 or TRBD2 may be the D gene (5 bases each). V lost 6 bases, J lost 0 bases, and 18 bases lay in between. CDR3 length: 16 amino acids. The CDR3 DNA reads TGTGCCAGCAGCCCGCCCCCACGGGACGGCTCCTACGAGCAGTACTTC. Its protein is CASSPPPRDGSYEQYF.

This clonotype was seen many times. The chain has TRBV5-1 and TRBJ1-1, with D perhaps TRBD1 (5 bases). V was trimmed by 4 bases and J by 1 base, leaving 11 bases between them. CDR3 length: 14 amino acids. The germline gives CDR1 SGHRS, CDR2 YFSETQ. This chain's CDR3 is CASSRLGGNTEAFF. The CDR3 DNA sequence: TGCGCCAGCAGCCGACTGGGGGGGAACACTGAAGCTTTCTTT. Combining the CDR3 with reference TRBV5-1 and TRBJ1-1 gives the whole variable domain KAGVTQTPRYLIKTRGQQVTLSCSPISGHRSVSWYQQTPGQGLQFLFEYFSETQRNKGNFPGRFSGRQFSNSRSEMNVSTLELGDSALYLCASSRLGGNTEAFFGQGTRLTVV.

Ten or more counts support this clonotype. The rearrangement joins TRBV11-2 to TRBJ1-4; 9 bases line up with TRBD1. CDR1 is SGHAT, CDR2 FQNNGV, per germline. This CDR3 contains 15 residues. Unmatched junction bases numbered 9, after V lost 5 bases and J lost 8 bases. The CDR3 region has the DNA TGTGCCAGCAGCGCCCTACAGGGGGCTGGGGAAAAACTGTTTTTT. Protein: CASSALQGAGEKLFF.

This clonotype was recorded at least ten times. The rearrangement uses TRBV6-1 and TRBJ1-2, with a tentative D call TRBD1 (5 bases). Germline V CDR1 and CDR2: MNHNS, SASEGT. Trimming left V 3 bases short and J 4 bases short, with 15 bases between. CDR3 length: 15 residues. DNA of the CDR3: TGTGCCAGCAGTGATGCGATAACAGGCTTCTATGGCTACACCTTC. Translated, it gives CASSDAITGFYGYTF.

This clonotype was observed many times. The rearrangement joins TRBV5-5 to TRBJ2-5; the D gene is possibly TRBD2 (7 bases). The CDR3 consists of 16 residues. Germline CDR1 reads SGHKS; CDR2 reads YYEKEE (reference sequence). Trimming removed 4 bases from V and 2 bases from J, with 18 bases in between. The CDR3, as DNA: TGTGCCAGCAGCCGCGGGGGCAGGCTGGGACAAGAGACCCAGTACTTC. Translating it yields CASSRGGRLGQETQYF. The entire variable domain, with the rest obtained from reference TRBV5-5 and TRBJ2-5, is as follows: DAGVTQSPTHLIKTRGQQVTLRCSPISGHKSVSWYQQVLGQGPQFIFQYYEKEERGRGNFPDRFSARQFPNYSSELNVNALLLGDSALYLCASSRGGRLGQETQYFGPGTRLLVL.

At least ten counts were recorded for this clonotype. The genes are TRBV5-1 and TRBJ1-2; possible D gene TRBD1, 5 bases. The CDR3 is 12 residues long. CDR1 SGHRS and CDR2 YFSETQ come from the germline V gene. The V end lost 0 bases, the J end lost 6 bases, and 6 bases lay between the germline ends. The CDR3 loop is CASSLEGDGYTF. In DNA form, the CDR3 reads TGCGCCAGCAGCTTGGAAGGGGATGGCTACACCTTC.

This clonotype occurred many times. This chain connects TRBV12-3 or TRBV12-4 to TRBJ2-7, with 12 positions matching TRBD2. J lost 3 bases, V lost 5 bases, and 5 bases had no gene match. This CDR3 region has 15 residues. The CDR3 nucleotides are TGTGCCAGCAGTAAGACTAGCGGGGGAGTCTACGAGCAGTACTTC. Translation gives CASSKTSGGVYEQYF.